Following are 22 T cell receptor beta chains from one sample sequenced in a study of shared clonotypes between healthy human individuals. The repertoire was sequenced with immunoSEQ multiplex PCR; TCRdb's copy has only in-frame clones and lacks some. The data contain around 2,000,000 clones, around 95% of them singletons. Sequenced material: naive CD4+ T cells sorted from blood. Subset specified: CD45RA+ positively selected. The receptor source for this set is a man between 18 and 29 years old in good health.

This clone came up once. The chain recombines TRBV10-3 with TRBJ2-5; TRBD2 might be the D (6 bases). Between the trimmed V and J ends, which lost 5 bases and 4 bases, there was a span of 11 bases. CDR1 and CDR2 (germline): ENHRY, SYGVKD. The CDR3 sequence is 13 residues long. The CDR3: CAISQAEGETQYF. CDR3 coding DNA: TGTGCCATCAGTCAGGCGGAGGGAGAGACCCAGTACTTC.

The chain uses TRBV28 and TRBJ2-7, with a possible D match to TRBD1 (6 bases). The V and J ends lost 5 bases and 3 bases respectively, with 11 bases between them. The germline CDR1 and CDR2 sequences are MDHEN and SYDVKM. The CDR3 extends over 13 amino acids. The CDR3 DNA reads TGTGCCAGCAGTAACAGGGCCTTCTACGAGCAGTACTTC. Translated: CASSNRAFYEQYF.

This chain links TRBV6-6 with TRBJ1-5, with D possibly matching TRBD1 (5 bases). CDR1 is MNHNY and CDR2 is SVGAGI in the germline V gene (reference sequence). The CDR3 runs 13 residues. The V end was cut by 8 bases, the J end by 3 bases, with 11 bases between. CDR3: CASGAGFNQPQHF. The CDR3, as DNA: TGTGCCAGCGGGGCGGGATTCAATCAGCCCCAGCATTTT.

The rearrangement links TRBV7-2 to TRBJ1-4; TRBD1 matches 7 bases. The V segment lost 4 bases and the J segment 7 bases; nucleotides outside the gene matches: 9. CDR1 is SGHTA, CDR2 FQGNSA, per germline. The CDR3 length is 15 residues. CDR3 residues: CASSSWTGLSEKLFF. The DNA of the CDR3 is TGTGCCAGCAGCTCTTGGACAGGCCTTAGTGAAAAACTGTTTTTT.

The table lists this clone with a count of one. The V call is TRBV28, the J call TRBJ2-7; 8 positions match TRBD2. The CDR3 length is 14 residues. V dropped 8 bases and J dropped 2; count of bases not matched to a gene: 8. Germline V CDR1 and CDR2: MDHEN, SYDVKM. The CDR3 here is CASRAGGSPYEQYF. CDR3 bases: TGTGCCAGCCGCGCGGGGGGATCCCCCTACGAGCAGTACTTC.

The V and J genes are TRBV14 and TRBJ1-2, with a possible D match to TRBD1 (5 bases). The V gene's germline CDR1 is SGHDN and CDR2 FVKESK. The CDR3 is made up of 17 amino acids. V lost 0 bases, J lost 5 bases, and 19 bases lay in between. This CDR3 reads CASSQDMAGRAGYGYTF. The CDR3 nucleotides read TGTGCCAGCAGCCAAGATATGGCAGGGAGGGCTGGTTATGGCTACACCTTC.

This clone is a singleton in its sample. The V gene is TRBV28, the J gene TRBJ1-4; TRBD1 agrees at 7 bases. The germline V gene has CDR1 MDHEN and CDR2 SYDVKM. Unmatched junction bases numbered 15, after V lost 7 bases and J lost 10 bases. The CDR3 totals 15 residues. For the CDR3, the DNA is TGTGCCAGCACCATACAGGGGCCTAATGACGCAAAACTGTTTTTT. Translating gives CASTIQGPNDAKLFF.

The chain combines TRBV29-1 with TRBJ2-7; a weak D match, TRBD2 (6 bases). Germline-derived CDR1 and CDR2 are SQVTM and ANQGSEA. This CDR3 is built from 15 residues. V was cut by 1 base and J by 1 base, with 14 bases left in between. Here the CDR3 reads CSVEASVGGSYEQYF. CDR3 in DNA: TGCAGCGTTGAAGCGTCGGTCGGGGGATCCTACGAGCAGTACTTC.

This clone occurred once. J is TRBJ2-7 and V is TRBV5-1; D unclear. CDR1 is SGHRS, CDR2 YFSETQ, per germline. V gave up 0 bases and J gave up 1 base, with 14 bases separating them. This CDR3 comprises 16 residues. The CDR3 sequence: CASSLALQSGSYEQYF. Written as DNA, the CDR3 is TGCGCCAGCAGCTTGGCCCTACAGTCCGGTTCCTACGAGCAGTACTTC.

The rearrangement uses TRBV6-6 and TRBJ2-7; 8 nucleotides align to TRBD2. The J segment lost 3 bases and the V segment lost 7 bases, leaving 8 bases of the junction unmatched. In germline, CDR1 is MNHNY, CDR2 SVGAGI (reference sequence). The CDR3 has 14 amino acids. The CDR3, as DNA: TGTGCCAGCACCAGGCCCAGCGGGGGCTACGAGCAGTACTTC. Translation gives CASTRPSGGYEQYF.

The V gene is TRBV6-5, the J gene TRBJ2-7, with 9 bases matching TRBD1. This CDR3 spans 14 amino acids. CDR1 and CDR2 from the germline V gene are MNHEY and SVGAGI. J lost 0 bases, V lost 8 bases, and 5 bases had no gene match. The CDR3 protein is CASHRTGDSYEQYF. The CDR3, as DNA: TGTGCCAGCCATAGGACAGGGGACTCCTACGAGCAGTACTTC.

CDR3 bases: TGTGCCAGCAGTTACGGCGGGACTAGCGGCTACGAGCAGTACTTC. Translation: CASSYGGTSGYEQYF. This sequence joins TRBV6-6 and TRBJ2-7; 11 nucleotides match TRBD2. Germline V gene sequence: CDR1 MNHNY, CDR2 SVGAGI (reference sequence). V was pared by 2 bases and J by 3 bases, with 3 bases of the junction left unmatched. The CDR3 is 15 amino acids.

The J gene is TRBJ2-5, the V gene TRBV5-4, with 10 bases that match TRBD2. This CDR3 comprises 16 residues. The junction had 11 bases not matched to a gene; V was cut back by 4 bases and J by 5 bases. Germline CDR1 is SGHNT and CDR2 is YYREEE (reference sequence). CDR3 protein: CASSPTGSGGAETQYF. The CDR3 nucleotides are TGTGCCAGCAGCCCTACGGGGAGCGGGGGGGCGGAGACCCAGTACTTC.

This chain joins TRBV6-5 and TRBJ2-3, with D uncertain. Germline V gene lookup returns CDR1 MNHEY and CDR2 SVGAGI. The CDR3 length is 12 residues. V gave up 5 bases and J gave up 1 base, with 4 bases separating them. DNA of the CDR3: TGTGCCAGCAGTCACGGCACAGATACGCAGTATTTT. This sequence encodes CASSHGTDTQYF.

The chain joins TRBV5-1 to TRBJ2-1; possible D gene TRBD1, 6 bases. With 5 bases removed from V and 9 bases from J, the gap between germline ends came to 18 bases. CDR3 length: 14 residues. CDR1 is SGHRS, CDR2 YFSETQ, per germline. This chain's CDR3 is CASSHTRGKGEQFF. In DNA form, the CDR3 reads TGCGCCAGCAGTCATACAAGGGGGAAGGGTGAGCAGTTCTTC.

Concerning this clone: Relative to the germline gene, one junction end is altered; a read error may explain this. V and J are TRBV5-1 and TRBJ2-3; D could derive from TRBD1 or TRBD2 (5 bases each). This CDR3 region has 15 residues. CDR1 is SGHRS and CDR2 is YFSETQ in the germline V gene. The CDR3 protein is CASSLVPSPTGTQYF. Written as DNA, the CDR3 is TGCGCCAGCAGCTTGGTGCCTAGCCCAACAGGTACGCAGTATTTT.

The chain carries TRBV28 and TRBJ2-5, with a weak D call TRBD2 (6 bases). V lost 5 bases, J lost 1 base, and 20 bases lay in between. The CDR3 consists of 17 residues. The germline CDR1 and CDR2 sequences are MDHEN and SYDVKM. This chain's CDR3 is CASSVGTFRTRQETQYF. The CDR3 nucleotides read TGTGCCAGCAGTGTTGGGACTTTCCGAACCCGCCAAGAGACCCAGTACTTC.

CDR3 DNA sequence: TGTGCCAGCAGCATAGGGACAGGCACGGGCGCAGATACGCAGTATTTT. Translated, it gives CASSIGTGTGADTQYF. V usage is TRBV7-9 and J usage is TRBJ2-3; 8 nucleotides line up with TRBD1. The CDR3 is made up of 16 amino acids. Germline V gene sequence: CDR1 SEHNR, CDR2 FQNEAQ (reference sequence). Losses at the gene ends were 5 bases for V and 4 bases for J; bases not matched to a gene: 11.

This clone appeared a single time. The rearrangement links TRBV27 to TRBJ2-7; either TRBD1 or TRBD2 may fit D (5 bases each). This CDR3 is built from 14 residues. V shed 2 bases and J shed 2 bases, with 10 bases lying between them. Germline V gene lookup returns CDR1 MNHEY and CDR2 SMNVEV (reference sequence). In DNA form, the CDR3 reads TGTGCCAGCAGTTTAAGCAGGGAGACCTACGAGCAGTACTTC. This translates into CASSLSRETYEQYF.

The rearrangement uses TRBV7-3 and TRBJ2-1; tentative D call: TRBD2 (6 bases). V dropped 4 bases and J dropped 6 bases, with 13 bases sitting between them. Looked up from germline, CDR1 is SGHTA and CDR2 is FQGTGA. This CDR3 is built from 14 residues. In DNA, the CDR3 is TGTGCCAGCAGCTCGACTAGTCATCTCAATGAGCAGTTCTTC. This gives the protein CASSSTSHLNEQFF.

V gene TRBV5-6 combines with J gene TRBJ2-6; D may be TRBD1 (5 bases). Germline V lookup: CDR1 SGHDT, CDR2 YYEEEE. The CDR3 totals 15 residues. V was trimmed by 3 bases and J by 0 bases, leaving 7 bases between them. For the CDR3, the DNA is TGTGCCAGCAGCTCAAGGGGCTCTGGGGCCAACGTCCTGACTTTC. Translated: CASSSRGSGANVLTF.

This chain connects TRBV5-1 to TRBJ2-2; the D gene is possibly TRBD1 (5 bases). The CDR3 is 14 residues long. Germline loops: CDR1 SGHRS, CDR2 YFSETQ. With 6 bases removed from V and 1 base from J, the gap between germline ends came to 10 bases. CDR3 amino acids: CASNQGQNTGELFF. CDR3 nucleotide sequence: TGCGCCAGCAACCAAGGACAGAACACCGGGGAGCTGTTTTTT.